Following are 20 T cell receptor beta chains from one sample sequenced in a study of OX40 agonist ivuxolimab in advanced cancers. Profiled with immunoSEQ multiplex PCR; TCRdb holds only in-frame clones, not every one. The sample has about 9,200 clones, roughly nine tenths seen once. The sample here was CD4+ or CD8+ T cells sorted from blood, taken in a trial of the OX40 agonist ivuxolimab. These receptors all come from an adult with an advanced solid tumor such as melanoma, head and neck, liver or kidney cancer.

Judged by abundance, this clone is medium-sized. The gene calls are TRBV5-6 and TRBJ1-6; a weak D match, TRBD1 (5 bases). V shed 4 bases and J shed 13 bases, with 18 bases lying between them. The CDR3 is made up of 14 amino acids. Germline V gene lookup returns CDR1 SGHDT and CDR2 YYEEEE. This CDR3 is CASSLGTGIIPLHF. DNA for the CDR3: TGTGCCAGCAGCCTGGGGACGGGGATAATCCCCCTCCACTTT.

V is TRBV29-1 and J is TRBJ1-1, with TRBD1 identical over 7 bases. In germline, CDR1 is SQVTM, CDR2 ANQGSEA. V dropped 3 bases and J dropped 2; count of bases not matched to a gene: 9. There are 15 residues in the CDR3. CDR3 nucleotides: TGCAGCGTTGAGAAGACAACAGGGGTTAACACTGAAGCTTTCTTT. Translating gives CSVEKTTGVNTEAFF.

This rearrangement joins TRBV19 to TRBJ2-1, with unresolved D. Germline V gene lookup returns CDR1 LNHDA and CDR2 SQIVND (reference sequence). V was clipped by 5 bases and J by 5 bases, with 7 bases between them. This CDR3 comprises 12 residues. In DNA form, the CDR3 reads TGTGCCAGTAGTTTGGGTAACAATGAGCAGTTCTTC. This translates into CASSLGNNEQFF.

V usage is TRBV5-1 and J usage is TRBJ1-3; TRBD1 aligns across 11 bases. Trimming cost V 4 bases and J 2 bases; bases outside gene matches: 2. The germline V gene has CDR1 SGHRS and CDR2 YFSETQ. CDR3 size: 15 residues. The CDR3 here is CASSPDRGPGNTIYF. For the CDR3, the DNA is TGCGCCAGCAGCCCGGACAGGGGGCCTGGAAACACCATATATTTT.

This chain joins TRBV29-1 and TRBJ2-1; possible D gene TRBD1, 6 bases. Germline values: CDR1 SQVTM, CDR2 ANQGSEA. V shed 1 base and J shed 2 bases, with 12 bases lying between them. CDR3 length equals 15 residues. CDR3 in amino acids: CSVEGSQGTYNEQFF. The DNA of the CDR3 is TGCAGCGTTGAAGGTTCACAGGGCACCTACAATGAGCAGTTCTTC.

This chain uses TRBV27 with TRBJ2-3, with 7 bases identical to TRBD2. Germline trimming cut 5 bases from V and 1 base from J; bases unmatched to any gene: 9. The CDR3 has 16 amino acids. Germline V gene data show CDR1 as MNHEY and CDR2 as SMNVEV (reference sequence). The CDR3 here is CASSPTWLAGTDTQYF. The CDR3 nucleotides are TGTGCCAGCAGTCCTACCTGGCTAGCGGGCACAGATACGCAGTATTTT.

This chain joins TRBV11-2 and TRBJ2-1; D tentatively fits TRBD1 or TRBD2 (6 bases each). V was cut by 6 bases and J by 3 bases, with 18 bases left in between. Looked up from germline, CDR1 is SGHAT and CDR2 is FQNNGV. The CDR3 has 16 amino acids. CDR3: CASRPPTGANYNEQFF. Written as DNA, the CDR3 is TGTGCCAGCAGACCACCCACGGGGGCGAACTACAATGAGCAGTTCTTC.

CDR3 in amino acids: CASSLAHGTGPTDTQYF. DNA for the CDR3: TGTGCCAGCAGCTTAGCCCACGGGACAGGGCCCACAGATACGCAGTATTTT. V gene TRBV11-3 combines with J gene TRBJ2-3; TRBD1 matches 9 bases. The CDR3 contains 17 residues. Germline V lookup: CDR1 SGHNT, CDR2 YENEEA. The ends lost 1 base at V and 2 bases at J; junction bases unmatched: 7. Filled out from reference TRBV11-3 and TRBJ2-3, the complete variable domain reads EAGVVQSPRYKIIEKKQPVAFWCNPISGHNTLYWYLQNLGQGPELLIRYENEEAVDDSQLPKDRFSAERLKGVDSTLKIQPAELGDSAVYLCASSLAHGTGPTDTQYFGPGTRLTVL.

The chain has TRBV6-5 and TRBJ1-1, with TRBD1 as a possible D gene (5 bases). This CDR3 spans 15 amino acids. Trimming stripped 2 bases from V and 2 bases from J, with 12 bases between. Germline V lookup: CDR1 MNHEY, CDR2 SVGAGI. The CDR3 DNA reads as TGTGCCAGCAGTTACCACCAGGGAACTAACACTGAAGCTTTCTTT. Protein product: CASSYHQGTNTEAFF.

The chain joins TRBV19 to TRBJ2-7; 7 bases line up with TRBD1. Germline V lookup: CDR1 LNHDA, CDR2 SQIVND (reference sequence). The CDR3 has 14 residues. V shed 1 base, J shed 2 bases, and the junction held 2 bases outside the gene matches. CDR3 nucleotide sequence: TGTGCCAGTAGTATAGTGGGGACAGCCTACGAGCAGTACTTC. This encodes CASSIVGTAYEQYF.

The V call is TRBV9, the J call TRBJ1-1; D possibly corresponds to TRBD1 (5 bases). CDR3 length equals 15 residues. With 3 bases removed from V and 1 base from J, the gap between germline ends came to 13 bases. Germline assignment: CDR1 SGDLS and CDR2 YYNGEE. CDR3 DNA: TGTGCCAGCAGCGAATGGGACCGATCGAACACTGAAGCTTTCTTT. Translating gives CASSEWDRSNTEAFF.

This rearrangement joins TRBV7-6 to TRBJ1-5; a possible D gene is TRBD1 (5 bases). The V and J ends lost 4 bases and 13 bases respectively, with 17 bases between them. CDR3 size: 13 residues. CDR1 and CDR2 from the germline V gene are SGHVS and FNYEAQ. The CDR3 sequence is CASSSSGPMQQHF. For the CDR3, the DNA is TGTGCCAGCAGCTCATCAGGGCCCATGCAGCAGCATTTT.

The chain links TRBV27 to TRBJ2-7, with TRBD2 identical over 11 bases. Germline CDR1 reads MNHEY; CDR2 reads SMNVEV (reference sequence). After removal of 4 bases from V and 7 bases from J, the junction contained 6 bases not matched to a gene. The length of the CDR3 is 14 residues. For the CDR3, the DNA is TGTGCCAGCAGTTACGCGGCTAGCGGGGGGGAGCAGTACTTC. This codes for CASSYAASGGEQYF.

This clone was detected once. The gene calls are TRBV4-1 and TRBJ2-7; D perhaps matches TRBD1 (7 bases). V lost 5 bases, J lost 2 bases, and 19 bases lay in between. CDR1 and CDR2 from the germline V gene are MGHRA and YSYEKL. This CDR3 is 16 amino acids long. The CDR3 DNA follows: TGCGCCAGCAGCGCGCGAGAGACCAGGGGGGCCTACGAGCAGTACTTC. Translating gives CASSARETRGAYEQYF.

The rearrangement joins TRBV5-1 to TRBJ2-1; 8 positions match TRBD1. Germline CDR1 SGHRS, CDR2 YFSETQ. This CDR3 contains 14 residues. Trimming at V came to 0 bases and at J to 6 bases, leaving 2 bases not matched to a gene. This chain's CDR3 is CASSLGGQANEQFF. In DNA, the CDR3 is TGCGCCAGCAGCTTGGGGGGACAGGCCAATGAGCAGTTCTTC.

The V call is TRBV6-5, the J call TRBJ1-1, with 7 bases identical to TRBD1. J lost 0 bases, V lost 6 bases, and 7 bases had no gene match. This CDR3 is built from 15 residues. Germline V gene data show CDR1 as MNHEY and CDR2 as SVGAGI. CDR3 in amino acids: CASSPRQGMNTEAFF. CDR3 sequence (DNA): TGTGCCAGCAGCCCTCGACAGGGCATGAACACTGAAGCTTTCTTT.

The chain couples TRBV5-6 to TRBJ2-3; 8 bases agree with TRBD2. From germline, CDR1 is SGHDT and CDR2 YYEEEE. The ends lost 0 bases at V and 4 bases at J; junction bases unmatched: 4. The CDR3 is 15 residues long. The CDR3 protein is CASSLEVAGPDTQYF. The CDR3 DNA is TGTGCCAGCAGCTTGGAGGTAGCGGGGCCAGATACGCAGTATTTT.

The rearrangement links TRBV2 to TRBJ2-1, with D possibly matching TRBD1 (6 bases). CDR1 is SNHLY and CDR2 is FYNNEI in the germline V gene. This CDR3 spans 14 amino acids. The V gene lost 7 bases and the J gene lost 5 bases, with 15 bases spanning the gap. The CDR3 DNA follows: TGTGCCAGCACGGAAGATACAGGGCACAATGAGCAGTTCTTC. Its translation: CASTEDTGHNEQFF.

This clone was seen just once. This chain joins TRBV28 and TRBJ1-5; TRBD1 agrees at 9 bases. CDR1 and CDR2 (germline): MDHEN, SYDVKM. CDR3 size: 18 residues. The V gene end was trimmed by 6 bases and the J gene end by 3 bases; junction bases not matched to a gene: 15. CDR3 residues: CASSLRWGGQGYNQPQHF. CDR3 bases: TGTGCCAGCAGCCTCCGGTGGGGGGGACAGGGATACAATCAGCCCCAGCATTTT.

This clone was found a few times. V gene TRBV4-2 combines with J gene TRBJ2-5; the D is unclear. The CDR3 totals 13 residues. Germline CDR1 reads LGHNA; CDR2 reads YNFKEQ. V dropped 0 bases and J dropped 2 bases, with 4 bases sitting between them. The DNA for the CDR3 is TGTGCCAGCAGCCAAGAAGTTCAAGAGACCCAGTACTTC. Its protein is CASSQEVQETQYF.